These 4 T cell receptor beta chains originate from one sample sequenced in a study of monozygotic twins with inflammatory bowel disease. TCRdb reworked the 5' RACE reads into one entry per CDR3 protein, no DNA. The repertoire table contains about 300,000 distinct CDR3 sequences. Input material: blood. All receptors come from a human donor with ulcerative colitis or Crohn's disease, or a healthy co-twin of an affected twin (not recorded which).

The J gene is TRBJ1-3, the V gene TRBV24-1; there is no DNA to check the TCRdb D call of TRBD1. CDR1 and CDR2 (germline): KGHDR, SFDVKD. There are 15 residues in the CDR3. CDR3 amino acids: CATSDGSGGANTIYF.

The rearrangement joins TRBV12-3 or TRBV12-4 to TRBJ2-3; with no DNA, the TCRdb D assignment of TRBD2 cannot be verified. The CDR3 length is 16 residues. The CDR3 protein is CASSPAGGTSTDTQYF.

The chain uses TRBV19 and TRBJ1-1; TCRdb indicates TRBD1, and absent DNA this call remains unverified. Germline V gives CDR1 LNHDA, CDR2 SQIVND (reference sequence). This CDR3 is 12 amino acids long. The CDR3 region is CASGKQNTEAFF.

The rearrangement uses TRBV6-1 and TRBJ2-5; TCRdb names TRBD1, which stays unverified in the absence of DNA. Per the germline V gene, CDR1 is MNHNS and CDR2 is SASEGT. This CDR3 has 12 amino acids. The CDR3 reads CATGGRQETQYF.